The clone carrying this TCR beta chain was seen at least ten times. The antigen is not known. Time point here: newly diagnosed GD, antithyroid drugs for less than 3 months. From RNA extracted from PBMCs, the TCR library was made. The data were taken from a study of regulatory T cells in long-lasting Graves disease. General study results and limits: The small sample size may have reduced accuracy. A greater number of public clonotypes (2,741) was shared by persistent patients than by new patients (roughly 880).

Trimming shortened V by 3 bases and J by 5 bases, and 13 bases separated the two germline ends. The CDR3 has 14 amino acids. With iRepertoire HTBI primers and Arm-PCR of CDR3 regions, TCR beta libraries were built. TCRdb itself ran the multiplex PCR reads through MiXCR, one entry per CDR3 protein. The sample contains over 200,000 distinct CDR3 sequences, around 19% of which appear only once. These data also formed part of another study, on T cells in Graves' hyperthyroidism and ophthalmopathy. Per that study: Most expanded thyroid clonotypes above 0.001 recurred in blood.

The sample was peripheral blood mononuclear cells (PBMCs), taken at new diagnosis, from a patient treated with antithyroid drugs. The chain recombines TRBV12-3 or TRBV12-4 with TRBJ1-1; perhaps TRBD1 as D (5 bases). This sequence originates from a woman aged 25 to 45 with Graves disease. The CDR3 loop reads CASSFPGRGTEAFF. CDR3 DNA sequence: TGTGCCAGCAGTTTCCCGGGACGGGGGACTGAAGCTTTCTTT.